The source of this T cell receptor beta chain is a study of blood T cell repertoires in COVID-19. In the study overall: From the United States, Italy and Spain came samples of acute and convalescent COVID-19. Nucleic acid was either cDNA or gDNA, and it came from T cells, B-cell-depleted T cells, or PBMCs.

Germline lookup yields CDR1 ENHRY and CDR2 SYGVKD. The CDR3 is made up of 13 amino acids. Trimming cost V 7 bases and J 8 bases, with 14 bases left between them. A few counts support this clone. In the source study's methods: Amplification with reference gene primers provided the estimates of nucleated cell counts. TCRdb's table, derived via immunoSEQ multiplex PCR, lists solely in-frame clones and lacks some. V, J and clone size were drawn from that table, and D and trimming were deduced from the DNA. The sample has about 260,000 clones, around four fifths seen once; the top ten hold 4.2%. Sequenced input: peripheral blood. This chain links TRBV10-3 with TRBJ2-2; a possible D gene is TRBD2 (7 bases). The clonotype comes from a man aged 55 to 70 with acute or convalescent COVID-19. Here the CDR3 reads CAIKRDTAGELFF. In DNA form, the CDR3 reads TGTGCCATCAAGCGGGACACGGCGGGGGAGCTGTTTTTT.